The rows below give T cell receptor beta chains drawn from one sample of a study of shared clonotypes between healthy human individuals. The protocol was immunoSEQ multiplex PCR, while the TCRdb copy is restricted to in-frame clones and leaves out a portion. In the table there are about 2 million clones, roughly 94% of which are singletons. Input material: naive CD4+ T cells sorted from blood. The receptors were gathered from a man aged 18 to 29 in good health. CDR3s include the opening cysteine and the closing phenylalanine or tryptophan. A D gene is named only where the DNA matches it firmly. The listing skips clone size in some rows; elsewhere it reads once, few, many or a size class.

V	size	D	J	CDR3	DNA
TRBV7-9	few	TRBD1	TRBJ2-7	CASSQGTGRLEQYF	TGTGCCAGCAGCCAAGGGACAGGGCGACTCGAGCAGTACTTC
TRBV29-1	NA	NA	TRBJ2-7	CSVGTRFSYEQYF	TGCAGCGTTGGGACACGCTTCTCCTACGAGCAGTACTTC
TRBV5-6	NA	TRBD1	TRBJ1-4	CASSLNRGRDEKLFF	TGTGCCAGCAGTCTCAACAGGGGGCGGGATGAAAAACTGTTTTTT
TRBV11-2	NA	NA	TRBJ1-1	CASSLVGAYTEAFF	TGTGCCAGCAGCTTAGTGGGCGCGTACACTGAAGCTTTCTTT
TRBV9	NA	NA	TRBJ2-1	CASSPRGSENEQFF	TGTGCCAGCAGCCCTCGGGGTAGTGAAAATGAGCAGTTCTTC
TRBV6-5	NA	NA	TRBJ1-2	CASSYGDGYTF	TGTGCCAGCAGTTACGGAGATGGCTACACCTTC
TRBV19	NA	TRBD1	TRBJ2-7	CASSITGTGNSYEQYF	TGTGCCAGTAGTATAACGGGGACAGGGAACTCCTACGAGCAGTACTTC
TRBV6-1	NA	NA	TRBJ1-1	CAITWQPNTEAFF	TGTGCCATCACATGGCAGCCGAACACTGAAGCTTTCTTT
TRBV18	NA	NA	TRBJ1-3	CASSLPGLGNTIYF	TGTGCCAGCTCATTACCGGGGCTTGGAAACACCATATATTTT
TRBV5-6	NA	NA	TRBJ2-7	CASSLEWGLKNAYEQYF	TGTGCCAGCAGCTTGGAGTGGGGACTGAAAAATGCCTACGAGCAGTACTTC
TRBV6-1	NA	TRBD2	TRBJ2-7	CASRGAGAHEQYF	TGTGCCAGCAGGGGAGCGGGAGCCCACGAGCAGTACTTC
TRBV7-9	once	TRBD2	TRBJ2-5	CASSLSGGTQETQYF	TGTGCCAGCAGCTTGAGCGGGGGGACCCAAGAGACCCAGTACTTC
TRBV28	NA	TRBD1	TRBJ1-4	CASSLEVEGAIEKLFF	TGTGCCAGCAGTTTAGAGGTCGAGGGGGCGATTGAAAAACTGTTTTTT